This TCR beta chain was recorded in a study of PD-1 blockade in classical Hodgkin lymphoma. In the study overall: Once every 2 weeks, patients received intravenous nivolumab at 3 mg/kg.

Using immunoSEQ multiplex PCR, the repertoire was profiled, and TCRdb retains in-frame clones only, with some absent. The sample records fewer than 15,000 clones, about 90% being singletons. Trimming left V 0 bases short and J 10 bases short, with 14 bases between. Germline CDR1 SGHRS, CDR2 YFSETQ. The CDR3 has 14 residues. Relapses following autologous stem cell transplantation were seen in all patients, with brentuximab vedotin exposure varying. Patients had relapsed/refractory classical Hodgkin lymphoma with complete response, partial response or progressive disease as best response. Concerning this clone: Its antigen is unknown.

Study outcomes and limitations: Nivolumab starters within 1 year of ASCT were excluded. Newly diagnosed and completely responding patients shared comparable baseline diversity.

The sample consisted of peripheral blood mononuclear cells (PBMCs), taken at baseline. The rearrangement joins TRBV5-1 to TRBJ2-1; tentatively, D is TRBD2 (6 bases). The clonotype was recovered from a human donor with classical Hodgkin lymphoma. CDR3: CASSLGRGNEEQFF. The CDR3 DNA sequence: TGCGCCAGCAGCTTGGGGCGGGGAAACGAGGAGCAGTTCTTC.